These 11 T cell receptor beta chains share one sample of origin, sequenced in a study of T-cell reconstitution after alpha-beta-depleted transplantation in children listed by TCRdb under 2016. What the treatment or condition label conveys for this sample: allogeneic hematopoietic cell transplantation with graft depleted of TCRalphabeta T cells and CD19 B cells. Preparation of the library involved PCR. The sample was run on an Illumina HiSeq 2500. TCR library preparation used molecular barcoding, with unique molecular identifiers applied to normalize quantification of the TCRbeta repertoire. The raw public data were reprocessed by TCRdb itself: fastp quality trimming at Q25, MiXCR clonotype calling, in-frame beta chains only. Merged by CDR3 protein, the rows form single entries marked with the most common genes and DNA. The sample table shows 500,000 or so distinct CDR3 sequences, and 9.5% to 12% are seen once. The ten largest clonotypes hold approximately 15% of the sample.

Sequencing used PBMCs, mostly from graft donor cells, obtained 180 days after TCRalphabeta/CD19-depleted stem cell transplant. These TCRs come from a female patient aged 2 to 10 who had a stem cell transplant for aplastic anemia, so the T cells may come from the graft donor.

The CDR3 is CASSGTGGLNGEAFF. CDR3 DNA sequence: TGTGCCAGCAGTGGGACAGGGGGCCTGAACGGTGAAGCTTTCTTT. The J gene is TRBJ1-1, the V gene TRBV12-3 or TRBV12-4; 12 nucleotides agree with TRBD1. This CDR3 spans 15 amino acids. J was trimmed by 7 bases and V by 5 bases; bases with no gene match: 8.

In DNA, the CDR3 is TGCAGTGCTAGGCCGCCCGGTTTGTCCACGGACACTGAAGCTTTCTTT. This gives the protein CSARPPGLSTDTEAFF. This chain uses TRBV20-1 with TRBJ1-1, with unresolved D. The germline V gene has CDR1 DFQATT and CDR2 SNEGSKA (reference sequence). Trimming took off 3 bases at V and 3 bases at J, with 20 bases between the two ends. The CDR3 has 16 residues.

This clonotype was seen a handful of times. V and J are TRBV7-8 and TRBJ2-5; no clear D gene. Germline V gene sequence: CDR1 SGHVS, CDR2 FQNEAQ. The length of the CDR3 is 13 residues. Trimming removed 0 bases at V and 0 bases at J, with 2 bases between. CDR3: CASSLANQETQYF. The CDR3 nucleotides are TGTGCCAGCAGCTTAGCCAACCAAGAGACCCAGTACTTC.

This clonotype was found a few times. CDR3 nucleotide sequence: TGCGCCAGCAGCCCCAGTGGTGAAAAACTGTTTTTT. Its protein is CASSPSGEKLFF. This chain joins TRBV5-1 and TRBJ1-4; no firm D call. The germline gives CDR1 SGHRS, CDR2 YFSETQ. The CDR3 consists of 12 residues. V was pared by 4 bases and J by 7 bases, with 8 bases between.

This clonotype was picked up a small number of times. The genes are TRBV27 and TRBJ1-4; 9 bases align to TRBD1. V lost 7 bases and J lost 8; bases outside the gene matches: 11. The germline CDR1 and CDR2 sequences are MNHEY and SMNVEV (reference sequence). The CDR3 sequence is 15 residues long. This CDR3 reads CASTTSQGAAEKLFF. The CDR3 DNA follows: TGTGCCAGCACCACATCACAGGGGGCTGCGGAAAAACTGTTTTTT.

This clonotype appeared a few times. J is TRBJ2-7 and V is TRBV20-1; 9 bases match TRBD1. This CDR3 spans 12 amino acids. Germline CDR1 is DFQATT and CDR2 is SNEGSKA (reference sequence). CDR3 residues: CSARDGTGRVSV. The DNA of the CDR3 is TGCAGTGCTAGAGACGGGACAGGGCGGGTTTCGGTC.

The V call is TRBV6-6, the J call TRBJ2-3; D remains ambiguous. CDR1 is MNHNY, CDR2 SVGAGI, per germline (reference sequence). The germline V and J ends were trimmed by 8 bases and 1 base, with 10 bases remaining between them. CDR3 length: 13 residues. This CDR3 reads CASLRTRTDTQYF. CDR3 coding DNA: TGTGCCAGCCTCCGGACCCGCACAGATACGCAGTATTTT.

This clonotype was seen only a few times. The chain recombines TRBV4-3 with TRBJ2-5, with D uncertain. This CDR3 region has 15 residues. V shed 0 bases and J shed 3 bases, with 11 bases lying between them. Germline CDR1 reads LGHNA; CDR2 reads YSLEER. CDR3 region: CASSQDKASKETQYF. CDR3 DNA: TGCGCCAGCAGCCAAGATAAGGCCTCTAAAGAGACCCAGTACTTC.

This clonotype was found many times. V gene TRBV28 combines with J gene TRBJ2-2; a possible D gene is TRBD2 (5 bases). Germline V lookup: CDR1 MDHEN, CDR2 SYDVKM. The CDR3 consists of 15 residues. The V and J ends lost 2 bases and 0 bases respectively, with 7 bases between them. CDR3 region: CASSLGSPNTGELFF. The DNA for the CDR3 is TGTGCCAGCAGTTTAGGGAGCCCGAACACCGGGGAGCTGTTTTTT.

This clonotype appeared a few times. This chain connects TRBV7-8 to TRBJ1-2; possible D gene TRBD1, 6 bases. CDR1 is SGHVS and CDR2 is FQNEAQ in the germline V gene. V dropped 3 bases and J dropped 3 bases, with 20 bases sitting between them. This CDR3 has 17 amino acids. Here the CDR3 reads CASSFRSGGGGDYGYTF. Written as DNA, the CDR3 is TGTGCCAGCAGCTTCAGGAGCGGGGGCGGGGGGGACTATGGCTACACCTTC.

CDR3 in amino acids: CASSKGEAQYF. The CDR3 nucleotides read TGTGCCAGCAGCAAAGGTGAAGCCCAGTACTTC. The chain combines TRBV21-1 with TRBJ2-5. TRBV21-1 is listed as a pseudogene. CDR3 size: 11 residues.